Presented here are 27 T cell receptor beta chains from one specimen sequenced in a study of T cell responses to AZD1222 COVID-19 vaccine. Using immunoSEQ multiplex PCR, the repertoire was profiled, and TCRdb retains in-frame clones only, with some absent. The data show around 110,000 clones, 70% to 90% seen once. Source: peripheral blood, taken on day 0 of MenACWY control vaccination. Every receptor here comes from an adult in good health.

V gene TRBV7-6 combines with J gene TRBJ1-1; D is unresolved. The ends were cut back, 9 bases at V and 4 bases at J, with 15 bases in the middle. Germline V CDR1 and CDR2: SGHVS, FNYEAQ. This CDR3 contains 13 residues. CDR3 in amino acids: CASESGSGTEAFF. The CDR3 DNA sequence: TGTGCCAGTGAGTCAGGTTCCGGCACTGAAGCTTTCTTT. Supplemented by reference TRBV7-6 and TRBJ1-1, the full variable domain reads GAGVSQSPRYKVTKRGQDVALRCDPISGHVSLYWYRQALGQGPEFLTYFNYEAQQDKSGLPNDRFSAERPEGSISTLTIQRTEQRDSAMYRCASESGSGTEAFFGQGTRLTVV.

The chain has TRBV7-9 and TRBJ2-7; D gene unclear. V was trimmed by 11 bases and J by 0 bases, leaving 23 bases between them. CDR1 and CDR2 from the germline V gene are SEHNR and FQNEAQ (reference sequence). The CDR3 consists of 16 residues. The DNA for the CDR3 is TGTGCCGACAAAATCGCAAGACTCCTGGACTCCTACGAGCAGTACTTC. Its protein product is CADKIARLLDSYEQYF.

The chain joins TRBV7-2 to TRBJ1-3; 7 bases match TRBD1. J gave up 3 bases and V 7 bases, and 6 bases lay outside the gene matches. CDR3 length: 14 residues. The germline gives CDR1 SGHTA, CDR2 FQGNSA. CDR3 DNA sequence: TGTGCCAGCACCCTAGGACAGGTTGGAAACACCATATATTTT. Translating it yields CASTLGQVGNTIYF.

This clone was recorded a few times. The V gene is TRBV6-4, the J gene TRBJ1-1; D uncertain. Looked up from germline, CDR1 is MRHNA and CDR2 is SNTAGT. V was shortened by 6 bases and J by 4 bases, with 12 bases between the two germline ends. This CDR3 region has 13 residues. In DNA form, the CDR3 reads TGTGCCAGCAGGGATACGCCGTTCACTGAAGCTTTCTTT. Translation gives CASRDTPFTEAFF.

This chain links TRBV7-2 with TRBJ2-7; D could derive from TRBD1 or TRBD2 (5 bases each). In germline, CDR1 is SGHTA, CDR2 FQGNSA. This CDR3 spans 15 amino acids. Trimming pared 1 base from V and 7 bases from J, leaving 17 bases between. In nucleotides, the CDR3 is TGTGCCAGCAGCTTAGGGGCAGGGACCAAAGCGGAGCAGTACTTC. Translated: CASSLGAGTKAEQYF.

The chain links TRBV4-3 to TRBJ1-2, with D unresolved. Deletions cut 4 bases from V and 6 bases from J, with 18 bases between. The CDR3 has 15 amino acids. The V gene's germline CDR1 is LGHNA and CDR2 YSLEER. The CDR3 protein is CASSRIFGSSDGYTF. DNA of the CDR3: TGCGCCAGCAGCCGGATTTTTGGGTCCTCGGATGGCTACACCTTC.

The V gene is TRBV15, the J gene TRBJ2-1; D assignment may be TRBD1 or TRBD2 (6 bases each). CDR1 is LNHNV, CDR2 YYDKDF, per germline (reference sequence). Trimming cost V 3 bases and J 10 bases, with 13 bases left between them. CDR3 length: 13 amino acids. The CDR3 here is CATSSRTGREQFF. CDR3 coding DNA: TGTGCCACCAGCAGCAGAACAGGGAGGGAGCAGTTCTTC.

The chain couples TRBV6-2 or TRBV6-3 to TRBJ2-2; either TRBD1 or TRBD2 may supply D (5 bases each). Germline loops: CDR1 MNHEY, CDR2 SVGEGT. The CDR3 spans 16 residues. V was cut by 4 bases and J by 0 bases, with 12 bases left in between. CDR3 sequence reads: CASSSHGDANTGELFF. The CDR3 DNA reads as TGTGCCAGCAGTTCCCACGGGGACGCGAACACCGGGGAGCTGTTTTTT.

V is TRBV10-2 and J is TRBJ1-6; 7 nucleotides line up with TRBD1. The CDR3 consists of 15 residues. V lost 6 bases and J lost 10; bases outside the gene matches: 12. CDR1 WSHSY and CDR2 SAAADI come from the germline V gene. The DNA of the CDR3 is TGCGCCAGCAGGGCCGGGGCAGGGGGTGACTCACCCCTCCACTTT. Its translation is CASRAGAGGDSPLHF.

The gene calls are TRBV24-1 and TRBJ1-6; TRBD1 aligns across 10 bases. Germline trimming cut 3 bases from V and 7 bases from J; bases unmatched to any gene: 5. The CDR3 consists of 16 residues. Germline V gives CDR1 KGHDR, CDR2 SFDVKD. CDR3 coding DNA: TGTGCCACCAGTGATCTGGACAGGGGGAGAAATTCACCCCTCCACTTT. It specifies CATSDLDRGRNSPLHF.

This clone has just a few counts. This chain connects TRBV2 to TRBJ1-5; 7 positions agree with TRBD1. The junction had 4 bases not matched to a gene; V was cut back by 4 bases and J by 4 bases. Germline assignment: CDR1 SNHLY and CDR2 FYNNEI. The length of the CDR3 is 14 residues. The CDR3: CASSGNRGNQPQHF. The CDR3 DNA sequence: TGTGCCAGCAGTGGGAACAGGGGTAATCAGCCCCAGCATTTT. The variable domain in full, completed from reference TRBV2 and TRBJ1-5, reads EPEVTQTPSHQVTQMGQEVILRCVPISNHLYFYWYRQILGQKVEFLVSFYNNEISEKSEIFDDQFSVERPDGSNFTLKIRSTKLEDSAMYFCASSGNRGNQPQHFGDGTRLSIL.

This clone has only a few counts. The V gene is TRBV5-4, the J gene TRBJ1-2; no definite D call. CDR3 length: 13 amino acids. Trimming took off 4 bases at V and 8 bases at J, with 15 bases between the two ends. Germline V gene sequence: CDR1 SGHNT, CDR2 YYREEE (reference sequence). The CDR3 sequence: CASSPDRARGYTF. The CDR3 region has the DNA TGTGCCAGCAGCCCCGACCGGGCGAGGGGCTACACCTTC.

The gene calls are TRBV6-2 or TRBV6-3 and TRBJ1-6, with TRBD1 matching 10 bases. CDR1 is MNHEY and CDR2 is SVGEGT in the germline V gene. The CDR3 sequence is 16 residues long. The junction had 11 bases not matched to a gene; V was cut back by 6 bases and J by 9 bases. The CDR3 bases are TGTGCCAGCAGCCGAGTGACAGGGGGCAGGGGTTCACCCCTCCACTTT. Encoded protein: CASSRVTGGRGSPLHF.

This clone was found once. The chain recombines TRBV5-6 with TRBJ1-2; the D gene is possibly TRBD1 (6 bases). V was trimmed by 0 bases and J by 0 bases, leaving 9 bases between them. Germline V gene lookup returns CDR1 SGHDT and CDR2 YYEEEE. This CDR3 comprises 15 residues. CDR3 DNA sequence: TGTGCCAGCAGCTTGGTGGGGGCTTCTAACTATGGCTACACCTTC. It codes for CASSLVGASNYGYTF.

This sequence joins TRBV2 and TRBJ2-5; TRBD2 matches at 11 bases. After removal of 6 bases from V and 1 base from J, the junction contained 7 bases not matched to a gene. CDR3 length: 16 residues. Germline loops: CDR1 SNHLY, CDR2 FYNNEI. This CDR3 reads CASRDGTSGLQETQYF. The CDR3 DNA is TGTGCCAGCAGAGACGGGACTAGCGGACTCCAAGAGACCCAGTACTTC.

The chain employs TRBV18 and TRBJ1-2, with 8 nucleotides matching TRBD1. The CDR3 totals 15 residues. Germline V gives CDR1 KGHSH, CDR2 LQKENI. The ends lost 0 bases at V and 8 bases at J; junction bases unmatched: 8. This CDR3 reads CASSPPSRGPGGYTF. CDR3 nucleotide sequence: TGTGCCAGCTCACCACCCTCCAGGGGGCCTGGGGGCTACACCTTC.

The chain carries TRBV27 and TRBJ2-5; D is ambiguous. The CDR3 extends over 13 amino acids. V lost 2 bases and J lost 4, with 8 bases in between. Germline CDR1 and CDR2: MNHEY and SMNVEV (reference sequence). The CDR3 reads CASSLNPPETQYF. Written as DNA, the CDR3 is TGTGCCAGCAGTTTAAATCCACCAGAGACCCAGTACTTC.

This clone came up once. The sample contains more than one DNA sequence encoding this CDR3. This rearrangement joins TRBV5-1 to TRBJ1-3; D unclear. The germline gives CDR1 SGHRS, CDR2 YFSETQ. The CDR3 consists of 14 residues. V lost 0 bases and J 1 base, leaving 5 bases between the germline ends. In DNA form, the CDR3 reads TGCGCCAGCAGCTTGGGTGTTTCTGGAAACACCATATATTTT. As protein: CASSLGVSGNTIYF.

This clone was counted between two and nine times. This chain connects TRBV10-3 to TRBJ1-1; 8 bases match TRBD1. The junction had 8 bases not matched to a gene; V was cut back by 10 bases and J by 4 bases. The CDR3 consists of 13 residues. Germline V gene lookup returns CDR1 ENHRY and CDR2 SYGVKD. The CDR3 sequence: CATCNTGGTEAFF. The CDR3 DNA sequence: TGTGCCACTTGCAACACAGGGGGCACTGAAGCTTTCTTT.

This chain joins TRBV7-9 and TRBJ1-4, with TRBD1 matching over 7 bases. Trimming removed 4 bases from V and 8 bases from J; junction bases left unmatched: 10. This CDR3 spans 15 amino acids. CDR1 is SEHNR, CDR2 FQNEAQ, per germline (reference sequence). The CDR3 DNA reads TGTGCCAGCAGCTCAGGGGGACGGGACCGGGAAAAACTGTTTTTT. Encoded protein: CASSSGGRDREKLFF. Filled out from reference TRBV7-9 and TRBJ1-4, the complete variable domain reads DTGVSQNPRHKITKRGQNVTFRCDPISEHNRLYWYRQTLGQGPEFLTYFQNEAQLEKSRLLSDRFSAERPKGSFSTLEIQRTEQGDSAMYLCASSSGGRDREKLFFGSGTQLSVL.

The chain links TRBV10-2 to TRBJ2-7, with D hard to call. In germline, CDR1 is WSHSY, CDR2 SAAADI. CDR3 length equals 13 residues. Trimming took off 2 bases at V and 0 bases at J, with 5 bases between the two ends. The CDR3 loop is CASSESVSYEQYF. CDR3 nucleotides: TGCGCCAGCAGTGAGAGCGTCTCCTACGAGCAGTACTTC.

This chain's CDR3 is CASSPGGRGRGGYTF. The DNA for the CDR3 is TGTGCCAGCAGCCCAGGCGGCAGGGGGCGGGGAGGCTACACCTTC. The chain carries TRBV28 and TRBJ1-2, with 8 bases fitting TRBD1. Trimming took 6 bases from V and 8 from J; bases not matched to a gene: 14. There are 15 residues in the CDR3. Germline values: CDR1 MDHEN, CDR2 SYDVKM.

CDR3 sequence (DNA): TGTGCCAGCAGTTTATTTATCAGGGGTTCCCACAATCAGCCCCAGCATTTT. Translated, it gives CASSLFIRGSHNQPQHF. This chain connects TRBV28 to TRBJ1-5; D might be TRBD1 (6 bases). Germline V gene lookup returns CDR1 MDHEN and CDR2 SYDVKM. The V gene lost 1 base and the J gene lost 3 bases, with 16 bases spanning the gap. The CDR3 loop spans 17 amino acids.

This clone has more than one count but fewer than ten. CDR3 sequence (DNA): TGTGCCAGCAGCTCGCGGACAGGGGGCACTGAAGCTTTCTTT. This encodes CASSSRTGGTEAFF. The V and J genes are TRBV7-2 and TRBJ1-1; TRBD1 matches 10 bases. From germline, CDR1 is SGHTA and CDR2 FQGNSA. The CDR3 is 14 residues long. The J segment lost 4 bases and the V segment lost 4 bases, leaving 3 bases of the junction unmatched.

In nucleotides, the CDR3 is TGCGCCAGCAGCCAAGGGGCTAGCGGGGGAGCAAACAATGAGCAGTTCTTC. This codes for CASSQGASGGANNEQFF. The V call is TRBV4-3, the J call TRBJ2-1, with 10 bases matching TRBD2. The V and J ends lost 1 base and 5 bases, in that order; junction bases with no gene match: 8. CDR1 is LGHNA and CDR2 is YSLEER in the germline V gene. There are 17 residues in the CDR3.

The CDR3 reads CASSSGTQGYEQYF. The CDR3 nucleotides are TGTGCCAGCAGCTCCGGGACACAGGGATACGAGCAGTACTTC. The chain uses TRBV5-4 and TRBJ2-7; D may be TRBD1 (6 bases). Trimming took off 3 bases at V and 4 bases at J, with 14 bases between the two ends. Germline V gives CDR1 SGHNT, CDR2 YYREEE (reference sequence). The CDR3 covers 14 residues.

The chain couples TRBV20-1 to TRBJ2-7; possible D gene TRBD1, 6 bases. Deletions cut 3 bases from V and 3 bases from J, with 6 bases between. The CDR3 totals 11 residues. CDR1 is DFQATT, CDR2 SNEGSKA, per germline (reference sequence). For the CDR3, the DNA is TGCAGTGCTAGCAGGGGCTACGAGCAGTACTTC. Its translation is CSASRGYEQYF.